Sequencing of this TCR beta chain was carried out in a study of neurological immune-mediated disorders. Study-wide results and caveats: Healthy controls had more TCR clonal expansion than multiple sclerosis, which showed the least, whereas HTLV-1-associated myelopathy showed the most. When repertoires were grouped phylogenetically, those of 18 of 34 multiple sclerosis patients fell into one related-CDR3 cluster, a possible signature. Expanded clones shared no identical CDR3 amino acid sequences across subjects, which suggested private TCR-beta repertoires in all groups.

Germline-derived CDR1 and CDR2 are DFQATT and SNEGSKA (reference sequence). V was clipped by 3 bases and J by 4 bases; unmatched bases: 6. This CDR3 contains 14 residues. This clonotype was seen many times. The antigen is undetermined. Every sequencing run gave over 200 million TCR-beta sequences, taken from 15-18 subjects. TCRdb re-called the 5' RACE reads with MiXCR, one entry per CDR3 protein. The profile shows 80,000 to 100,000 distinct CDR3 sequences, 3.5% of them singletons. V gene TRBV20-1 combines with J gene TRBJ2-5, with TRBD2 identical over 9 bases. The receptor was derived from a woman between 45 and 60 years old with multiple sclerosis. Sequencing was done on a sample of PBMCs. This CDR3 reads CSARRGGLGETQYF. CDR3 in DNA: TGCAGTGCTAGGCGGGGGGGCCTGGGAGAGACCCAGTACTTC.